This passage covers 15 T cell receptor beta chains from one sample sequenced in a study of T cells in Graves' hyperthyroidism and ophthalmopathy. TCR beta CDR3 regions were amplified from RNA transcripts. Carried out on the TCR CDR3, a first-round RT-PCR used the HTBI primer set. TCRdb redid the calling of the multiplex PCR reads with MiXCR, one entry per CDR3 protein. The sample gives around 350,000 distinct CDR3 sequences, about 14% of which show up once; about 19% is in the top ten. The sample was blood. Every receptor here comes from a woman aged 30 to 39 with Graves' ophthalmopathy.

This clonotype was observed many times. The J gene is TRBJ1-1, the V gene TRBV4-2, with a possible D match to TRBD1 (6 bases). Germline V gene sequence: CDR1 LGHNA, CDR2 YNFKEQ. Trimming cost V 0 bases and J 0 bases, with 14 bases left between them. The CDR3 totals 17 residues. This CDR3 reads CASSQESPGTMNTEAFF. The CDR3 nucleotides read TGTGCCAGCAGCCAAGAGTCCCCCGGGACAATGAACACTGAAGCTTTCTTT.

The chain couples TRBV30 to TRBJ1-1; D is unclear. V shed 6 bases and J shed 0 bases, with 11 bases lying between them. The CDR3 extends over 13 amino acids. CDR1 and CDR2 (germline): GTSNPN, SVGIG (reference sequence). The CDR3 reads CACPAGLNTEAFF. Written as DNA, the CDR3 is TGTGCCTGCCCGGCGGGATTGAACACTGAAGCTTTCTTT. The variable domain in full, completed from reference TRBV30 and TRBJ1-1, reads SQTIHQWPATLVQPVGSPLSLECTVEGTSNPNLYWYRQAAGRGLQLLFYSVGIGQISSEVPQNLSASRPQDRQFILSSKKLLLSDSGFYLCACPAGLNTEAFFGQGTRLTVV.

This clonotype occurred many times. The rearrangement joins TRBV19 to TRBJ1-1; D unclear. Trimming pared 10 bases from V and 0 bases from J, leaving 18 bases between. CDR1 is LNHDA, CDR2 SQIVND, per germline (reference sequence). The CDR3 has 15 amino acids. This CDR3 is CATSSGSRLNTEAFF. CDR3 DNA: TGTGCCACCTCGTCTGGCAGTCGGCTGAACACTGAAGCTTTCTTT.

This clonotype was detected many times. This rearrangement joins TRBV11-2 to TRBJ2-3; no clear D. Germline V lookup: CDR1 SGHAT, CDR2 FQNNGV. The CDR3 has 17 amino acids. Trimming took 3 bases from V and 1 from J, leaving 17 bases between them. CDR3 DNA sequence: TGTGCCAGCAGCTTTGCGGCAGAAAATTGGGGCACAGATACGCAGTATTTT. It encodes CASSFAAENWGTDTQYF. The full variable domain, in which reference TRBV11-2 and TRBJ2-3 provide the parts outside the CDR3, is EAGVAQSPRYKIIEKRQSVAFWCNPISGHATLYWYQQILGQGPKLLIQFQNNGVVDDSQLPKDRFSAERLKGVDSTLKIQPAKLEDSAVYLCASSFAAENWGTDTQYFGPGTRLTVL.

In this sample, this clonotype turned up many times. The chain joins TRBV2 to TRBJ1-3; D remains ambiguous. The germline V gene has CDR1 SNHLY and CDR2 FYNNEI. The CDR3 spans 16 residues. V lost 7 bases to trimming and J lost 0 bases, with 16 bases between them. CDR3 protein: CASKNFEESSGNTIYF. The CDR3 coding sequence is TGTGCCAGCAAGAATTTTGAAGAGAGCTCTGGAAACACCATATATTTT.

A remark on this clonotype: A much more abundant neighbour one base away suggests this may be a read error. The V and J genes are TRBV11-2 and TRBJ1-1; the D is unclear. CDR3 length: 13 amino acids. The V gene's germline CDR1 is SGHAT and CDR2 FQNNGV. V was pared by 5 bases and J by 8 bases, with 15 bases between. In DNA, the CDR3 is TGTGCCAGCAGCAAACGGAGGCACCCCGAAGCTTTCTTT. Protein product: CASSKRRHPEAFF. Using reference TRBV11-2 and TRBJ1-1 for the parts outside the CDR3, the full variable domain is EAGVAQSPRYKIIEKRQSVAFWCNPISGHATLYWYQQILGQGPKLLIQFQNNGVVDDSQLPKDRFSAERLKGVDSTLKIQPAKLEDSAVYLCASSKRRHPEAFFGQGTRLTVV.

This clonotype showed up many times. The rearrangement joins TRBV6-1 to TRBJ1-2; 8 bases align to TRBD1. Germline V CDR1 and CDR2: MNHNS, SASEGT. J was trimmed by 6 bases and V by 5 bases; bases with no gene match: 5. The CDR3 runs to 13 residues. The CDR3 coding sequence is TGTGCCAGCAGTTCTACAGGGGGGAATGGCTACACCTTC. Translation: CASSSTGGNGYTF.

The chain recombines TRBV7-9 with TRBJ2-6; 8 positions match TRBD1. V lost 5 bases, J lost 0 bases, and 6 bases stayed unmatched. CDR1 and CDR2 from the germline V gene are SEHNR and FQNEAQ (reference sequence). The CDR3 is made up of 17 amino acids. CDR3 nucleotide sequence: TGTGCCAGCAGCCCCCGGGACAGGAGCTCTGGGGCCAACGTCCTGACTTTC. Translated: CASSPRDRSSGANVLTF.

This clonotype was counted at least ten times. The rearrangement joins TRBV20-1 to TRBJ2-5, with 13 positions matching TRBD2. Germline CDR1 is DFQATT and CDR2 is SNEGSKA (reference sequence). Trimming removed 7 bases from V and 5 bases from J; junction bases left unmatched: 10. The length of the CDR3 is 15 residues. CDR3 sequence reads: CSVRTSGGAGETQYF. CDR3 nucleotides: TGCAGTGTACGAACTAGCGGGGGGGCCGGGGAGACCCAGTACTTC.

This chain links TRBV3-1 with TRBJ2-3; 16 nucleotides agree with TRBD2. The CDR3 totals 19 residues. Losses at the gene ends were 1 base for V and 3 bases for J; bases not matched to a gene: 7. CDR1 is LGHDT and CDR2 is YNNKEL in the germline V gene (reference sequence). The CDR3 region is CASSQAGTSGGAGTDTQYF. In nucleotides, the CDR3 is TGTGCCAGCAGCCAAGCAGGGACTAGCGGGGGGGCCGGAACAGATACGCAGTATTTT.

This chain uses TRBV20-1 with TRBJ2-3, with 13 bases fitting TRBD2. The germline gives CDR1 DFQATT, CDR2 SNEGSKA (reference sequence). V trimming: 6 bases; J trimming: 6 bases; junction bases outside the gene matches: 6. CDR3 length equals 14 residues. CDR3 amino acids: CSAKTSGGADTQYF. The CDR3 nucleotides are TGCAGTGCAAAAACTAGCGGGGGGGCCGATACGCAGTATTTT.

This clonotype was detected many times. The chain joins TRBV28 to TRBJ1-6, with TRBD1 matching 8 bases. The CDR3 spans 16 residues. V shed 5 bases, J shed 10 bases, and the junction held 13 bases outside the gene matches. Germline values: CDR1 MDHEN, CDR2 SYDVKM. The CDR3 DNA reads as TGTGCCAGCAGTCAAGGACAGGGAGAAGGCCGATCACCCCTCCACTTT. The encoded protein is CASSQGQGEGRSPLHF.

This clonotype was picked up many times. The V gene is TRBV11-2, the J gene TRBJ1-1; tentative D call: TRBD1 (5 bases). Deletions cut 5 bases from V and 5 bases from J, with 12 bases between. Germline V gives CDR1 SGHAT, CDR2 FQNNGV. This CDR3 has 13 amino acids. CDR3 amino acids: CASSHHGGTEAFF. CDR3 nucleotides: TGTGCCAGCAGCCACCACGGGGGGACTGAAGCTTTCTTT.

This sequence joins TRBV11-3 and TRBJ1-3, with D hard to call. The length of the CDR3 is 13 residues. V was cut by 3 bases and J by 4 bases, with 7 bases left in between. Looked up from germline, CDR1 is SGHNT and CDR2 is YENEEA. Here the CDR3 DNA reads TGTGCCAGCAGCTTTGGGCCCGGAAACACCATATATTTT. Encoded protein: CASSFGPGNTIYF.

This clonotype has at least ten counts. V gene TRBV28 combines with J gene TRBJ1-2, with D possibly being TRBD1 (5 bases). CDR3 length equals 14 residues. The germline CDR1 and CDR2 sequences are MDHEN and SYDVKM. V lost 5 bases and J lost 3, with 13 bases in between. CDR3 nucleotide sequence: TGTGCCAGCAGTCCAGTGAGGGGTTACTATGGCTACACCTTC. Translated: CASSPVRGYYGYTF.